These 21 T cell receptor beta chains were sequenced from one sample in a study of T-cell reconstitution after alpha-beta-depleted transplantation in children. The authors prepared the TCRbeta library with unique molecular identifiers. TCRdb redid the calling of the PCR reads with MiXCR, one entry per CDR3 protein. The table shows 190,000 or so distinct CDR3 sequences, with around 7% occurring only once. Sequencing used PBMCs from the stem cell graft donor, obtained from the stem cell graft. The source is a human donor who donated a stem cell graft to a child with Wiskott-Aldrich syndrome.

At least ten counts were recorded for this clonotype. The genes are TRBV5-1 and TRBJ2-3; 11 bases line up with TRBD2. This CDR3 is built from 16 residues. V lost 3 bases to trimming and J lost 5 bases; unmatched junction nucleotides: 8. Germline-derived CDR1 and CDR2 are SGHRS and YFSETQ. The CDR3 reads CASSSTGTSGKDTQYF. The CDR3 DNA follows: TGCGCCAGCAGCTCTACCGGGACTAGCGGAAAAGATACGCAGTATTTT.

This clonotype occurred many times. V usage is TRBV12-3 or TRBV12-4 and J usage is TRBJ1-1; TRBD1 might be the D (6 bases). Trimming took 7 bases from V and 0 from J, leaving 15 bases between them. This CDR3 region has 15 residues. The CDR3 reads CASTPWTALNTEAFF. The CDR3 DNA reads TGTGCCAGCACCCCATGGACAGCTTTGAACACTGAAGCTTTCTTT.

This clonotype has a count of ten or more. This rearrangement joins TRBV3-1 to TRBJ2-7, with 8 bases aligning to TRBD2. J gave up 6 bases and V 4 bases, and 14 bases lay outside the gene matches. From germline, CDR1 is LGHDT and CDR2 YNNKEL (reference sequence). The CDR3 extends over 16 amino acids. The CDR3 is CASSPTNPGTSLEQYF. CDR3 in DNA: TGTGCCAGCAGCCCCACAAACCCCGGGACTAGTCTCGAGCAGTACTTC.

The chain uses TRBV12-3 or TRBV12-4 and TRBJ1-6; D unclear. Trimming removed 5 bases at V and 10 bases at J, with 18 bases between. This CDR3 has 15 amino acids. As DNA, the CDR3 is TGTGCCAGCAGTCCCAGTGGCAGCCCGAGCTCACCCCTCCACTTT. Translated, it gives CASSPSGSPSSPLHF.

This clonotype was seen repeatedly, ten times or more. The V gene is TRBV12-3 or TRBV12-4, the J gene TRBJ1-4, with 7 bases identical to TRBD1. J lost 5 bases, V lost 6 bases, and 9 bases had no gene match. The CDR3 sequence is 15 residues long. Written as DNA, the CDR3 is TGTGCCAGCAGAAATATCAGGGGGAGCAATGAAAAACTGTTTTTT. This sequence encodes CASRNIRGSNEKLFF.

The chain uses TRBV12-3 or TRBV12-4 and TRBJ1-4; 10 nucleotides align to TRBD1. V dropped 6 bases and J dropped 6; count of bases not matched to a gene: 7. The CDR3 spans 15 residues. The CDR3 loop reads CASSKKTGGDEKLFF. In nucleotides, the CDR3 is TGTGCCAGCAGCAAGAAGACAGGGGGCGATGAAAAACTGTTTTTT.

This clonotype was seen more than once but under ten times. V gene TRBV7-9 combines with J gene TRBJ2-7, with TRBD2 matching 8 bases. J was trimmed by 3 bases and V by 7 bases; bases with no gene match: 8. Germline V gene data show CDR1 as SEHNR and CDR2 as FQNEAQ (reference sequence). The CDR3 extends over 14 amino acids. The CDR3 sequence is CASKRAGGFYEQYF. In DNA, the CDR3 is TGTGCCAGCAAGCGGGCGGGAGGTTTCTACGAGCAGTACTTC.

The CDR3 loop reads CAWSKNFDSEAFF. As DNA, the CDR3 is TGTGCCTGGAGTAAAAACTTCGACAGTGAAGCTTTCTTT. The gene calls are TRBV30 and TRBJ1-1; D perhaps matches TRBD1 (5 bases). Trimming left V 2 bases short and J 7 bases short, with 14 bases between. This CDR3 contains 13 residues. In germline, CDR1 is GTSNPN, CDR2 SVGIG (reference sequence).

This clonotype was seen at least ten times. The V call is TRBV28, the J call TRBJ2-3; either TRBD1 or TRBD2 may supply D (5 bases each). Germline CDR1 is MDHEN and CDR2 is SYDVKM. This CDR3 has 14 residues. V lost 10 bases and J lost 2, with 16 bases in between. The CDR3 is CATSGHSHTDTQYF. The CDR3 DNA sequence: TGTGCCACTTCGGGGCACTCTCACACAGATACGCAGTATTTT.

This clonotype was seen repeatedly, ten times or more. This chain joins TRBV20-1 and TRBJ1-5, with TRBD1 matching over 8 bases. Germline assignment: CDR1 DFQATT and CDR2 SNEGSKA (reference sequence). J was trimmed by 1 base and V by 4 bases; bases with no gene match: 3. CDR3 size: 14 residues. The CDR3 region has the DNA TGCAGTGCTAAGACAGGGGAAAGCAATCAGCCCCAGCATTTT. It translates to CSAKTGESNQPQHF.

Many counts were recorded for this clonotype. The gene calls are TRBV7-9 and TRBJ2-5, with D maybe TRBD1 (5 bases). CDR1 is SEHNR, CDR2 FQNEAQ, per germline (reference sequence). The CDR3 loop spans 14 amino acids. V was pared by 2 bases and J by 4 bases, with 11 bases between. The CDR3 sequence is CASSLPSRGETQYF. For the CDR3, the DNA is TGTGCCAGCAGCTTACCCTCAAGGGGAGAGACCCAGTACTTC.

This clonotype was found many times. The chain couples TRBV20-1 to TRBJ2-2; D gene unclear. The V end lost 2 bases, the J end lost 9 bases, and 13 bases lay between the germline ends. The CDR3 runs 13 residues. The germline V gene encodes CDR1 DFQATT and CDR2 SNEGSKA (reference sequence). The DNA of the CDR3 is TGCAGTGCTAGAAGGCGCGGCGAGAGGGAGCTGTTTTTT. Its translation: CSARRRGERELFF.

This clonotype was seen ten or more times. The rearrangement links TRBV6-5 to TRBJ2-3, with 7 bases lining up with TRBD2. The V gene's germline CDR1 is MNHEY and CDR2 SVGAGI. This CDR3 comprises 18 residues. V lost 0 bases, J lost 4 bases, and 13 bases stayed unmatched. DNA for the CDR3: TGTGCCAGCAGTTACTCGAAGACTAGCTTTAGAATCCCAGATACGCAGTATTTT. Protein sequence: CASSYSKTSFRIPDTQYF.

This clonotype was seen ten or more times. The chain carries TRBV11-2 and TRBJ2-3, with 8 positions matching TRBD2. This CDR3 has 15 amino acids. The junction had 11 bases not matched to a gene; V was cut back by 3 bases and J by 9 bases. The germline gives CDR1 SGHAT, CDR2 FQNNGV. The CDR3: CASSFFALAGGTQYF. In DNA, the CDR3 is TGTGCCAGCAGCTTTTTCGCCCTGGCGGGAGGAACGCAGTATTTT.

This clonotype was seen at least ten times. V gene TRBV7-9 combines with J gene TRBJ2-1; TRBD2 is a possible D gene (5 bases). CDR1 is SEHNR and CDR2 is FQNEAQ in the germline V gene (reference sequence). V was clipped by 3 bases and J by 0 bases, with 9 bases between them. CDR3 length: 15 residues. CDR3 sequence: CASSFSESSYNEQFF. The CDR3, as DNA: TGTGCCAGCAGCTTTAGCGAGAGCTCCTACAATGAGCAGTTCTTC.

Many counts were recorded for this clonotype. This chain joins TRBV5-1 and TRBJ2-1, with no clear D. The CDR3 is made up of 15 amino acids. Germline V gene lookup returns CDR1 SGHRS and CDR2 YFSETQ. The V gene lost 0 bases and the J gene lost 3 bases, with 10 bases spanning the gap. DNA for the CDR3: TGCGCCAGCAGCTTGGTCCAGAACCTCTACAATGAGCAGTTCTTC. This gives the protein CASSLVQNLYNEQFF.

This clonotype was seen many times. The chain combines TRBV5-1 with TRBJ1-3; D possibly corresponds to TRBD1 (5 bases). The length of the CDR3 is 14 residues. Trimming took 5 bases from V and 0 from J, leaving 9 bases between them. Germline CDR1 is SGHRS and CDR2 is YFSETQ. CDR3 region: CASSSDSSGNTIYF. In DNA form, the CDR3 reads TGCGCCAGCAGTTCTGACAGCTCTGGAAACACCATATATTTT.

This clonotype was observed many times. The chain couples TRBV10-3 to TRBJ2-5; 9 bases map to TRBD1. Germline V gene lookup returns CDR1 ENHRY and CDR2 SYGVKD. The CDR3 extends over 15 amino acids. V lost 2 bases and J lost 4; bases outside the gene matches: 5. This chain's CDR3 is CAISEAGQGRETQYF. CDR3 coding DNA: TGTGCCATCAGTGAGGCAGGACAGGGGAGAGAGACCCAGTACTTC.

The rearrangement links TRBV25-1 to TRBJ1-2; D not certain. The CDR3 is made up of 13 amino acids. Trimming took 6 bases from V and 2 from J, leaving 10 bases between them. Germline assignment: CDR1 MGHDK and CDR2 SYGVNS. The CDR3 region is CASRSVLNYGYTF. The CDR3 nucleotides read TGTGCCAGCAGATCGGTCCTCAACTATGGCTACACCTTC.

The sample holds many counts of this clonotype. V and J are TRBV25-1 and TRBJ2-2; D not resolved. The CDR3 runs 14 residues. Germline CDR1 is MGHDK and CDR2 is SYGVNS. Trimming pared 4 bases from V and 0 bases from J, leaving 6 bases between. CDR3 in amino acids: CASSVGTNTGELFF. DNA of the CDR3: TGTGCCAGCAGTGTTGGGACGAACACCGGGGAGCTGTTTTTT.

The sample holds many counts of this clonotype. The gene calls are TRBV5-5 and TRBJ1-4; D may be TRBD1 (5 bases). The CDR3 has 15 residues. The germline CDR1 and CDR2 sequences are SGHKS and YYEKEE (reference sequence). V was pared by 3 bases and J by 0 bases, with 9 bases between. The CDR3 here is CASSSGETTNEKLFF. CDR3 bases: TGTGCCAGCAGCTCGGGGGAAACAACTAATGAAAAACTGTTTTTT.